One sample yielded the 32 T cell receptor beta chains listed below, sequenced in a study of CD8 T cells in Susac syndrome. With random hexamers, reverse transcription was performed on 0.5 to 1 ug of RNA. MiXCR, applied by TCRdb to the immunoSEQ multiplex PCR reads, yields one record per CDR3 protein. The sample shows about 200,000 distinct CDR3 sequences, under 97% of them seen only once. The sequenced sample was CD4+ T cells from PBMCs. All receptors derive from a human donor with multiple sclerosis.

The rearrangement links TRBV3-1 to TRBJ2-1; 9 nucleotides match TRBD2. CDR3 length equals 16 residues. With 1 base clipped from V and 0 bases from J, the junction kept 1 base outside the gene matches. Germline V gene lookup returns CDR1 LGHDT and CDR2 YNNKEL (reference sequence). The CDR3 nucleotides are TGTGCCAGCAGCCAAGGAGCGGGGGGCTCCTACAATGAGCAGTTCTTC. Protein sequence: CASSQGAGGSYNEQFF.

This chain uses TRBV20-1 with TRBJ2-5, with 7 bases matching TRBD1. In germline, CDR1 is DFQATT, CDR2 SNEGSKA (reference sequence). The trim removed 4 bases at V and 4 bases at J, leaving 3 bases unmatched. The length of the CDR3 is 12 residues. CDR3 protein: CSANTGVETQYF. CDR3 coding DNA: TGCAGTGCTAATACAGGGGTAGAGACCCAGTACTTC.

V usage is TRBV7-2 and J usage is TRBJ2-5; D is undetermined. Germline assignment: CDR1 SGHTA and CDR2 FQGNSA. The V and J ends lost 2 bases and 3 bases respectively, with 7 bases between them. The CDR3 consists of 13 residues. The CDR3 DNA reads TGTGCCAGCAGCTTATTTGTAGAAGAGACCCAGTACTTC. Translating it yields CASSLFVEETQYF.

The table lists this clonotype with a count of one. The J gene is TRBJ2-1, the V gene TRBV12-3 or TRBV12-4; 10 bases match TRBD2. The CDR3 is made up of 15 amino acids. The ends lost 5 bases at V and 5 bases at J; junction bases unmatched: 6. This CDR3 is CASSPGLALHNEQFF. CDR3 bases: TGTGCCAGCAGTCCGGGACTAGCGCTCCACAATGAGCAGTTCTTC.

This clonotype was seen once. The chain joins TRBV27 to TRBJ2-7, with D possibly being TRBD2 (6 bases). V was shortened by 4 bases and J by 4 bases, with 17 bases between the two germline ends. This CDR3 has 15 amino acids. CDR1 is MNHEY and CDR2 is SMNVEV in the germline V gene (reference sequence). Written as DNA, the CDR3 is TGTGCCAGCAGTTCCCCACACGGGGGATTATACGAGCAGTACTTC. Its translation: CASSSPHGGLYEQYF.

The chain is built from TRBV3-1 and TRBJ2-1; TRBD1 matches at 7 bases. The CDR3 has 13 amino acids. With 2 bases clipped from V and 14 bases from J, the junction kept 9 bases outside the gene matches. Germline V lookup: CDR1 LGHDT, CDR2 YNNKEL (reference sequence). CDR3 sequence: CASSQPKGASKFF. CDR3 coding DNA: TGTGCCAGCAGCCAACCAAAGGGGGCTAGCAAGTTCTTC.

V gene TRBV7-9 combines with J gene TRBJ2-2, with D possibly TRBD2 on 6 matching bases. Deletions cut 5 bases from V and 5 bases from J, with 15 bases between. The CDR3 contains 15 residues. The germline CDR1 and CDR2 sequences are SEHNR and FQNEAQ (reference sequence). CDR3 in DNA: TGTGCCAGCAGCGGTCGTGGCCGGGGGACCGGGGAGCTGTTTTTT. Residues: CASSGRGRGTGELFF.

This clonotype has a handful of counts. The chain combines TRBV6-5 with TRBJ1-6; 10 bases align to TRBD1. The length of the CDR3 is 13 residues. CDR1 is MNHEY and CDR2 is SVGAGI in the germline V gene. J was trimmed by 10 bases and V by 6 bases; bases with no gene match: 3. The CDR3 region has the DNA TGTGCCAGCAGGGGACAGGGGAGCTCACCCCTCCACTTT. Residues: CASRGQGSSPLHF.

This chain connects TRBV29-1 to TRBJ2-3, with 9 bases that match TRBD2. Germline loops: CDR1 SQVTM, CDR2 ANQGSEA. There are 14 residues in the CDR3. Losses at the gene ends were 5 bases for V and 1 base for J; bases not matched to a gene: 4. This CDR3 reads CSVSWTSGTDTQYF. The CDR3 region has the DNA TGCAGCGTTTCGTGGACTAGCGGCACAGATACGCAGTATTTT.

The chain couples TRBV28 to TRBJ1-6; TRBD1 might be the D (5 bases). The CDR3 extends over 16 amino acids. Deletions cut 3 bases from V and 11 bases from J, with 20 bases between. Germline V lookup: CDR1 MDHEN, CDR2 SYDVKM. This chain's CDR3 is CASSFRSVAGRTPLHF. CDR3 bases: TGTGCCAGCAGTTTCCGTTCCGTGGCAGGGAGGACACCCCTCCACTTT.

The chain joins TRBV20-1 to TRBJ1-1, with D tentatively TRBD1 (6 bases). V lost 5 bases and J lost 6, with 22 bases in between. This CDR3 spans 15 amino acids. Germline V lookup: CDR1 DFQATT, CDR2 SNEGSKA (reference sequence). CDR3 sequence reads: CSAGGPGGGNAEAFF. CDR3 nucleotides: TGCAGTGCTGGGGGCCCGGGGGGAGGTAACGCTGAAGCTTTCTTT.

The chain couples TRBV14 to TRBJ2-3; unclear D gene. Germline assignment: CDR1 SGHDN and CDR2 FVKESK. Trimming removed 0 bases at V and 4 bases at J, with 8 bases between. This CDR3 comprises 14 residues. Here the CDR3 reads CASSQEIGPDTQYF. The CDR3 nucleotides read TGTGCCAGCAGCCAAGAAATCGGTCCAGATACGCAGTATTTT.

V gene TRBV29-1 combines with J gene TRBJ1-1; D is perhaps TRBD1 (6 bases). Germline values: CDR1 SQVTM, CDR2 ANQGSEA. This CDR3 contains 14 residues. With 2 bases removed from V and 10 bases from J, the gap between germline ends came to 20 bases. The CDR3 DNA is TGCAGCGTTGAACCCGGGACAAGAACACTGAGAGCTTTCTTT. Its protein is CSVEPGTRTLRAFF.

The CDR3 protein is CASSPRRGTGRGGETQYF. CDR3 sequence (DNA): TGTGCCAGCAGCCCTCGCAGGGGGACAGGCCGCGGGGGAGAGACCCAGTACTTC. The chain joins TRBV7-9 to TRBJ2-5; tentative D call: TRBD1 (8 bases). This CDR3 spans 18 amino acids. Germline CDR1 and CDR2: SEHNR and FQNEAQ (reference sequence). Trimming left V 5 bases short and J 4 bases short, with 26 bases between.

The gene calls are TRBV25-1 and TRBJ2-4, with D tentatively TRBD2 (6 bases). The CDR3 totals 15 residues. Trimming removed 8 bases at V and 0 bases at J, with 14 bases between. Germline loops: CDR1 MGHDK, CDR2 SYGVNS. The CDR3 loop is CASRDGGLAKNIQYF. The CDR3 DNA follows: TGTGCCAGCCGGGACGGGGGATTAGCCAAAAACATTCAGTACTTC.

This clonotype was seen a single time. The chain joins TRBV5-1 to TRBJ1-2; 7 positions agree with TRBD1. V trimming: 4 bases; J trimming: 8 bases; junction bases outside the gene matches: 5. The germline V gene has CDR1 SGHRS and CDR2 YFSETQ. The length of the CDR3 is 12 residues. CDR3 loop: CASSVTGSGYTF. The CDR3 DNA sequence: TGCGCCAGCAGCGTGACAGGGTCCGGCTACACCTTC. Looking up the rest from reference TRBV5-1 and TRBJ1-2 gives the full variable domain: KAGVTQTPRYLIKTRGQQVTLSCSPISGHRSVSWYQQTPGQGLQFLFEYFSETQRNKGNFPGRFSGRQFSNSRSEMNVSTLELGDSALYLCASSVTGSGYTFGSGTRLTVV.

V gene TRBV20-1 combines with J gene TRBJ2-7; 7 nucleotides line up with TRBD1. The CDR3 totals 12 residues. Germline V gene data show CDR1 as DFQATT and CDR2 as SNEGSKA (reference sequence). V shed 0 bases and J 6 bases; nucleotides not matched to a gene: 2. The CDR3 here is CSARDYRGEQYF. CDR3 nucleotide sequence: TGCAGTGCTAGAGACTACAGGGGCGAGCAGTACTTC.

The chain uses TRBV29-1 and TRBJ2-5; 8 bases map to TRBD1. The trim removed 4 bases at V and 5 bases at J, leaving 9 bases unmatched. The germline CDR1 and CDR2 sequences are SQVTM and ANQGSEA. This CDR3 is 14 amino acids long. The CDR3 here is CSVVPQGAVETQYF. The CDR3 DNA follows: TGCAGCGTTGTTCCGCAGGGGGCGGTGGAGACCCAGTACTTC.

V and J are TRBV4-1 and TRBJ1-2; the D is unclear. The CDR3 is 13 residues long. Trimming removed 6 bases at V and 5 bases at J, with 13 bases between. Germline CDR1 is MGHRA and CDR2 is YSYEKL. CDR3 region: CASRGLDGYGYTF. CDR3 nucleotide sequence: TGCGCCAGCAGAGGTCTGGACGGATATGGCTACACCTTC.

The V gene is TRBV5-1, the J gene TRBJ2-1; 13 nucleotides agree with TRBD2. CDR3 length equals 20 residues. The junction had 18 bases not matched to a gene; V was cut back by 4 bases and J by 5 bases. The germline V gene encodes CDR1 SGHRS and CDR2 YFSETQ. CDR3 amino acids: CASSPQGGLAGRKNDNEQFF. The CDR3 DNA sequence: TGCGCCAGCAGCCCCCAGGGGGGACTAGCGGGGCGGAAGAACGACAATGAGCAGTTCTTC.

The chain links TRBV15 to TRBJ2-1, with 10 bases identical to TRBD2. Germline CDR1 LNHNV, CDR2 YYDKDF (reference sequence). V shed 1 base, J shed 8 bases, and the junction held 8 bases outside the gene matches. The CDR3 runs 16 residues. The CDR3 sequence is CATSRVALAGPHEQFF. CDR3 DNA: TGTGCCACCAGCAGAGTAGCACTAGCGGGGCCCCATGAGCAGTTCTTC.

The genes are TRBV3-1 and TRBJ2-7; possible D gene TRBD1, 6 bases. The CDR3 spans 15 residues. The germline V and J ends were trimmed by 8 bases and 3 bases, with 20 bases remaining between them. Germline V gives CDR1 LGHDT, CDR2 YNNKEL (reference sequence). Written as DNA, the CDR3 is TGTGCCAGCTCGGGTGTAGGGGGAAGTCTCTACGAGCAGTACTTC. Translated: CASSGVGGSLYEQYF.

This chain connects TRBV7-6 to TRBJ2-1, with 9 bases identical to TRBD1. V was clipped by 3 bases and J by 7 bases; unmatched bases: 10. This CDR3 region has 16 residues. CDR1 and CDR2 (germline): SGHVS, FNYEAQ. CDR3 in amino acids: CASSLIPGQGQNEQFF. The CDR3 region has the DNA TGTGCCAGCAGCTTGATCCCGGGACAGGGTCAGAATGAGCAGTTCTTC.

The V call is TRBV7-9, the J call TRBJ2-5, with D possibly TRBD1 on 6 matching bases. The CDR3 is 16 residues long. V lost 4 bases and J 3 bases, leaving 18 bases between the germline ends. Germline V gene lookup returns CDR1 SEHNR and CDR2 FQNEAQ (reference sequence). CDR3 loop: CASSSQGPMVEETQYF. CDR3 nucleotide sequence: TGTGCCAGCAGCTCTCAGGGGCCTATGGTGGAAGAGACCCAGTACTTC.

The chain carries TRBV30 and TRBJ2-3; 15 positions match TRBD2. The CDR3 is 16 amino acids. The germline gives CDR1 GTSNPN, CDR2 SVGIG (reference sequence). V trimming: 7 bases; J trimming: 0 bases; junction bases outside the gene matches: 5. For the CDR3, the DNA is TGTGCCTTTGGACTAGCGGGGGGGCTGAGCACAGATACGCAGTATTTT. It specifies CAFGLAGGLSTDTQYF.

The genes are TRBV6-6 and TRBJ1-5; D ambiguous. Germline assignment: CDR1 MNHNY and CDR2 SVGAGI (reference sequence). The CDR3 totals 14 residues. V lost 0 bases, J lost 0 bases, and 3 bases lay in between. CDR3 region: CASSYSISNQPQHF. The CDR3 DNA reads as TGTGCCAGCAGTTACTCAATTAGCAATCAGCCCCAGCATTTT.

The V gene is TRBV5-1, the J gene TRBJ2-7; unclear D gene. CDR1 and CDR2 (germline): SGHRS, YFSETQ. The V gene lost 4 bases and the J gene lost 5 bases, with 10 bases spanning the gap. This CDR3 is built from 12 residues. CDR3 coding DNA: TGCGCCAGCAGCCCCGACGAAAACGAGCAGTACTTC. This gives the protein CASSPDENEQYF.

The chain has TRBV5-8 and TRBJ2-5; 9 bases line up with TRBD2. This CDR3 is built from 16 residues. The V gene end was trimmed by 4 bases and the J gene end by 1 base; junction bases not matched to a gene: 8. Per the germline V gene, CDR1 is SGHTS and CDR2 is YDEGEE. CDR3 sequence (DNA): TGTGCCAGCAGCACCGGGACTAGCAACGCCCAAGAGACCCAGTACTTC. Protein: CASSTGTSNAQETQYF.

The gene calls are TRBV9 and TRBJ2-2; no clear D gene. Germline V CDR1 and CDR2: SGDLS, YYNGEE. V was cut by 1 base and J by 4 bases, with 8 bases left in between. The CDR3 sequence is 14 residues long. The CDR3 sequence: CASSVRQFTGELFF. The CDR3 DNA sequence: TGTGCCAGCAGCGTAAGGCAGTTCACCGGGGAGCTGTTTTTT. The variable domain in full, with the rest retrieved from reference TRBV9 and TRBJ2-2, is DSGVTQTPKHLITATGQRVTLRCSPRSGDLSVYWYQQSLDQGLQFLIQYYNGEERAKGNILERFSAQQFPDLHSELNLSSLELGDSALYFCASSVRQFTGELFFGEGSRLTVL.

The chain carries TRBV20-1 and TRBJ2-7, with a possible D match to TRBD1 (5 bases). Germline V CDR1 and CDR2: DFQATT, SNEGSKA (reference sequence). Trimming left V 6 bases short and J 2 bases short, with 11 bases between. The CDR3 has 12 residues. The CDR3 DNA sequence: TGCAGTGCGACGGACAAAACCTACGAGCAGTACTTC. It is translated as CSATDKTYEQYF.

The chain carries TRBV12-3 or TRBV12-4 and TRBJ2-3, with 8 nucleotides matching TRBD2. This CDR3 spans 15 amino acids. V was clipped by 1 base and J by 9 bases; unmatched bases: 9. This CDR3 is CASSLGSGGFETQYF. The DNA for the CDR3 is TGTGCCAGCAGTTTAGGTTCGGGGGGGTTTGAGACGCAGTATTTT.

This clonotype was observed once. The chain recombines TRBV29-1 with TRBJ1-2; D perhaps matches TRBD1 (6 bases). V was cut by 3 bases and J by 7 bases, with 15 bases left in between. Germline V gene lookup returns CDR1 SQVTM and CDR2 ANQGSEA. This CDR3 contains 13 residues. The CDR3 nucleotides are TGCAGCGTTGAGGACAGCCGGGTGGGTGGCTACACCTTC. It codes for CSVEDSRVGGYTF.